This TCR beta chain was documented in a study of Tregs in tolerant kidney transplant recipients. About this clone: The sequenced fragment ends 3 residues before the CDR3 boundary, so the rest is inferred from the germline J gene.

Sequenced by immunoSEQ multiplex PCR; TCRdb stores in-frame clones only, minus some. This sample's table reports 25,000 to 35,000 clones. There are 16 residues in the CDR3. Unmatched junction bases numbered 12, after V lost 6 bases and J lost 7 bases. CDR1 is MNHEY and CDR2 is SVGEGT in the germline V gene. The chain joins TRBV6-2 or TRBV6-3 to TRBJ2-1, with 10 bases lining up with TRBD2. The sequence was obtained from a human donor who received a combined kidney and bone marrow transplant. This specimen was CD8+ T cells from blood, taken before the transplant. CDR3 bases read: TGTGCCAGCAGCCTACCCCCTAGCGGGAGTGGAAATGAG. Amino acids: CASSLPPSGSGNE. The whole CDR3 sequence is CASSLPPSGSGNEQFF.